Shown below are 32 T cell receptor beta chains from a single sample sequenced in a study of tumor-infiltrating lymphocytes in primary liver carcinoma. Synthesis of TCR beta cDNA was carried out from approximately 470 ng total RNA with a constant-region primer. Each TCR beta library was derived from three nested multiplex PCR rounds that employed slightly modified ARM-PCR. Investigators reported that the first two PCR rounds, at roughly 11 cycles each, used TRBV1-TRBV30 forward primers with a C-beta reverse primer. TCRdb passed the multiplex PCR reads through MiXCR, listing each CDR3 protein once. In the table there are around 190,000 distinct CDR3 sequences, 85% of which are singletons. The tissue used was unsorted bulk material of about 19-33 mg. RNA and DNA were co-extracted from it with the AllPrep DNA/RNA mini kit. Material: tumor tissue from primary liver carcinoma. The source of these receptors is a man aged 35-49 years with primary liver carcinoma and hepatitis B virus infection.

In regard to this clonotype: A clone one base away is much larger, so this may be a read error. The CDR3 sequence is CASSLGQELVTEYF. CDR3 bases: TGTGCCAGCAGCCTCGGGCAGGAGCTTGTGACCGAGTACTTC. The chain recombines TRBV28 with TRBJ2-5; D remains unclear. The CDR3 runs to 14 residues. Germline CDR1 MDHEN, CDR2 SYDVKM.

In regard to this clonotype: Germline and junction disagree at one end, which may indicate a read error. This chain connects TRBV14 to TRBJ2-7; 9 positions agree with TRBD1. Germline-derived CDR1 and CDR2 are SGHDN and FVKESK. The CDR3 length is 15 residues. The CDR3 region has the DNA TGCGTCACCCGCCGACCGGGACAGGGCTCCTACGAGCAGTACTTC. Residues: CVTRRPGQGSYEQYF.

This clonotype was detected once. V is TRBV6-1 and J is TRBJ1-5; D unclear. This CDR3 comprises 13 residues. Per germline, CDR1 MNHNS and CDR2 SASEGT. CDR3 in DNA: TGTGTGAGCAGTGAAGCGCTTCTAAGTAACCAGCATTTT. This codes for CVSSEALLSNQHF.

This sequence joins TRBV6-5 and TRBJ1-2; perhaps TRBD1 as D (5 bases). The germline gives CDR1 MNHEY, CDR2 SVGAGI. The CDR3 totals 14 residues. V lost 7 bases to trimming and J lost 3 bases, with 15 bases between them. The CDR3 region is CASNPPSGYYGYTF. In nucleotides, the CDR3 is TGTGCCAGCAATCCTCCTTCAGGGTACTATGGCTACACCTTC.

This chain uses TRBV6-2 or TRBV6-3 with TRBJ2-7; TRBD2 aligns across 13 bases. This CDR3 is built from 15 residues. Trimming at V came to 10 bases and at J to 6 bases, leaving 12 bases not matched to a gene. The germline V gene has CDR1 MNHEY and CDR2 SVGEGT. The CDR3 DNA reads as TGTGCCAACAGAGAGGGACTAGCGGGATCAAGCGAGCAGTACTTC. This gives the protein CANREGLAGSSEQYF.

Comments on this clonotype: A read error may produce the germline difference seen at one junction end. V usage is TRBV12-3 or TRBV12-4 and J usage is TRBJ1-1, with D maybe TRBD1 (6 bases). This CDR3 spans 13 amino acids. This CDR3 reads CASSFSGAADAFF. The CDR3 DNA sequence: TGCGCCAGTAGTTTTTCAGGGGCCGCTGATGCTTTCTTT.

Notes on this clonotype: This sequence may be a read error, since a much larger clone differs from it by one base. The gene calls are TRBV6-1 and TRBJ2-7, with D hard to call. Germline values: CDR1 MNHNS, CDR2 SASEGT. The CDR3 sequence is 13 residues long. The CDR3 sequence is CACSVTRLYEQYF. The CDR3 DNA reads TGTGCCTGCAGTGTTACCAGGCTCTACGAGCAGTACTTC.

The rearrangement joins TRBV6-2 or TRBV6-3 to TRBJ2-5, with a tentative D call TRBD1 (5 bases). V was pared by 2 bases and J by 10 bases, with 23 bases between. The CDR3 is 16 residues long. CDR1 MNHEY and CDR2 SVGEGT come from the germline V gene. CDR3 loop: CASSYPPWGVQEIQYF. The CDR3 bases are TGTGCCAGCAGTTACCCACCCTGGGGCGTCCAAGAAATCCAGTACTTC.

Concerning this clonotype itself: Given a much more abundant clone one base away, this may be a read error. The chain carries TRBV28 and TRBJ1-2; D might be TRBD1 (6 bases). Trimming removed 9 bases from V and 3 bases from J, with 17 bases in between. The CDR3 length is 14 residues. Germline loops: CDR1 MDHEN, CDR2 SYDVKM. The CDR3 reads CARYGRGRDYGYTF. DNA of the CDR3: TGTGCCAGATATGGCCGGGGGCGCGACTATGGCTACACCTTC.

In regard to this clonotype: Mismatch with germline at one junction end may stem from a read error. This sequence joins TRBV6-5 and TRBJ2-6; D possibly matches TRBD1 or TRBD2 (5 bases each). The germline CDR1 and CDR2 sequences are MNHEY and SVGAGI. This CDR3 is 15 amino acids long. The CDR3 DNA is TGTGCCAGCAGTCAAAGGGGACCTGGGGCCAACGTCATGACTTTC. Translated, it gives CASSQRGPGANVMTF.

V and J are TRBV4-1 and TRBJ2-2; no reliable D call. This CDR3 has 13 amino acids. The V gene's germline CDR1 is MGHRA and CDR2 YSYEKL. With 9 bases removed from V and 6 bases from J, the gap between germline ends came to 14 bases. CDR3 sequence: CARCHAVAGELFF. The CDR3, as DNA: TGCGCCAGGTGCCACGCCGTAGCCGGGGAGCTGTTTTTT.

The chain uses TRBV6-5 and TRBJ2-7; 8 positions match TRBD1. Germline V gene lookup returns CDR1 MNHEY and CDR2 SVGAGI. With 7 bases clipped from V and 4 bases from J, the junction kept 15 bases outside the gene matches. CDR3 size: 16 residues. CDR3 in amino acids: CASNSPPRQGSYEQYF. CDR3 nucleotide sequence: TGTGCCAGCAATTCCCCACCGAGACAGGGGTCTTACGAGCAGTACTTC.

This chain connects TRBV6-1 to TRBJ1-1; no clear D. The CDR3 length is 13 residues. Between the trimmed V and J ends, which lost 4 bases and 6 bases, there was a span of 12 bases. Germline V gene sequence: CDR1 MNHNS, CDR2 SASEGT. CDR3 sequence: CASSAQTTAEAFF. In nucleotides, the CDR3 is TGTGCCAGCAGTGCCCAGACGACCGCTGAAGCTTTCTTT.

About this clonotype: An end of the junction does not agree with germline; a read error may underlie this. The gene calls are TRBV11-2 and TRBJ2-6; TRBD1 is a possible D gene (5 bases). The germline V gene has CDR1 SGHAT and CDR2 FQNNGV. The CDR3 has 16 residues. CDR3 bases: TGCGCCAGCAGCTTATCATCAGGCATTGGGGCCTACGTTCTGACTTTC. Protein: CASSLSSGIGAYVLTF.

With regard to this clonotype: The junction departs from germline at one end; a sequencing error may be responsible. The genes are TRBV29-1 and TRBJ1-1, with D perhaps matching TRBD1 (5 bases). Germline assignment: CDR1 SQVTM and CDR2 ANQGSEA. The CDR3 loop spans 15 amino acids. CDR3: CNVDGGRGMRTEAFF. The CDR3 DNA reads TGCAACGTTGACGGGGGACGGGGGATGAGGACTGAAGCTTTCTTT. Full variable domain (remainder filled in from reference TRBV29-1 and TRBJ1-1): SAVISQKPSRDICQRGTSLTIQCQVDSQVTMMFWYRQQPGQSLTLIATANQGSEATYESGFVIDKFPISRPNLTFSTLTVSNMSPEDSSIYLCNVDGGRGMRTEAFFGQGTRLTVV.

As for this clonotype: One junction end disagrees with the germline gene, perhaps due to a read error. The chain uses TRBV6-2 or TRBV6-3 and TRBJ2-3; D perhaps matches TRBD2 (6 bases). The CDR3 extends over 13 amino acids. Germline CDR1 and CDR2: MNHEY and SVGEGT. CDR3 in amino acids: CAGREVSTDTQYF. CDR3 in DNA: TGTGCCGGCAGGGAGGTTAGCACAGATACTCAGTATTTT.

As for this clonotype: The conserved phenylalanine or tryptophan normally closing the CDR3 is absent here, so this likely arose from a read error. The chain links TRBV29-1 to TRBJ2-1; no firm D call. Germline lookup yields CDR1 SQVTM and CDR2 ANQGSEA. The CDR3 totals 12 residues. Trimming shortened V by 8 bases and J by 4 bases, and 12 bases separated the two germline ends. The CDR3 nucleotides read TGCAGCATTGGAGAGGTATACAATGAGCAGTTCTAC. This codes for CSIGEVYNEQFY.

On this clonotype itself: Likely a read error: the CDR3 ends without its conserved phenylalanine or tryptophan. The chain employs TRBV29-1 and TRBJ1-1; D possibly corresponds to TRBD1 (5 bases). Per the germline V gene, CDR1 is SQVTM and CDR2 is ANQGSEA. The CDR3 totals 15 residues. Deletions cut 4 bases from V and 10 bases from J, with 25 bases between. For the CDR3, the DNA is TGCAGCGTTGGTCCAGGGTGGGGAATGGTCGCTGGAGCTTTCATT. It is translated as CSVGPGWGMVAGAFI.

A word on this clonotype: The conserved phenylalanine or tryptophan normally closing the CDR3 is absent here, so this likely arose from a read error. This CDR3 is CASSVGASYVQYI. CDR3 coding DNA: TGTGCCAGCAGCGTAGGGGCATCTTACGTGCAGTACATC. The chain combines TRBV11-3 with TRBJ2-7; tentatively, D is TRBD1 (5 bases). The CDR3 spans 13 residues. From germline, CDR1 is SGHNT and CDR2 YENEEA.

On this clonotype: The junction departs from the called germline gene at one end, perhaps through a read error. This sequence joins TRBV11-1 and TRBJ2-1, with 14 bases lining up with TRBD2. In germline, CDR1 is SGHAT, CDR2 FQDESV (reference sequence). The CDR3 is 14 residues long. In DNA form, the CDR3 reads TGTGCCAGCAGCCAGGGACTAGCGGGAGCGCTGCAGTTCTTT. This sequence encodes CASSQGLAGALQFF.

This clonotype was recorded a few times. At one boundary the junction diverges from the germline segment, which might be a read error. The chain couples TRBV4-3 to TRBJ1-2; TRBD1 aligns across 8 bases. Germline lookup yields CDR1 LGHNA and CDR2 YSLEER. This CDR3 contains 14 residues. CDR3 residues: CASSFQGAGYGYAF. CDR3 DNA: TGCGCTAGCAGTTTCCAGGGGGCAGGCTATGGCTACGCCTTC.

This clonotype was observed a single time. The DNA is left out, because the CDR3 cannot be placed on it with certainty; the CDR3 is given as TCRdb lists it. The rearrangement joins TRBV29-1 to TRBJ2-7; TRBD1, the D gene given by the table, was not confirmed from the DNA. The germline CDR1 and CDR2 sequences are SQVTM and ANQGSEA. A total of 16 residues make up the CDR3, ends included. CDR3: CSAMTFGTGTPYEQCF.

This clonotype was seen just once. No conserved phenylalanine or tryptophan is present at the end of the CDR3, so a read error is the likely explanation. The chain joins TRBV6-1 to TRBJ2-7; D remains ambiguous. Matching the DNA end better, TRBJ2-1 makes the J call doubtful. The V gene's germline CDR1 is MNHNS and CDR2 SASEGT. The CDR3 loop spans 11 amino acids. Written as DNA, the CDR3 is TGTGCCAGCAGTGAAACGTGGGAGCAGTTCTCC. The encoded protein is CASSETWEQFS.

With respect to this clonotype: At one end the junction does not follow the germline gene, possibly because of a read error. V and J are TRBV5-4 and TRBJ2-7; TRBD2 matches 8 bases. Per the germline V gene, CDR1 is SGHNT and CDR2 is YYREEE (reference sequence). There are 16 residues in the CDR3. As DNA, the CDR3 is TGTGCTAGCAGCTTTGGTCGGGAGGGCCCTCGGGACGAGCAGTACTTC. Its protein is CASSFGREGPRDEQYF.

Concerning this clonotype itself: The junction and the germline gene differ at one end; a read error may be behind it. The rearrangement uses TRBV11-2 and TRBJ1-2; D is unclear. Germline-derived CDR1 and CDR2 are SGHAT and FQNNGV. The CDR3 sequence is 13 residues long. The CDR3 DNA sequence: TGTGCCACTACCTACAGCTTTAACTACGGCTACACCTTC. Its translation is CATTYSFNYGYTF.

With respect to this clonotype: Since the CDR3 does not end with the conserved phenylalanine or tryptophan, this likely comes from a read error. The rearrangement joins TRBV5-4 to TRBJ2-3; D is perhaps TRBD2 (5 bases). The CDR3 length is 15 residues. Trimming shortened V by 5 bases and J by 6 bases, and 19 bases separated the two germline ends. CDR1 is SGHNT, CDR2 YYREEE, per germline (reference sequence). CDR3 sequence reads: CASRLWLASGDTQYS. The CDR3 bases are TGTGCCAGCAGGTTGTGGTTGGCATCGGGGGATACGCAGTATTCT.

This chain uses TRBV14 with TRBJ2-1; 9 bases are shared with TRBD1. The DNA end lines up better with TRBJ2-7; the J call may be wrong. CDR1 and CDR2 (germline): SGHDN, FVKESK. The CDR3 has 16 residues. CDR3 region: CASSHRQGGRLNEQYF. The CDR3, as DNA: TGTGCCAGCAGTCATCGACAGGGGGGCCGGTTAAATGAGCAGTACTTC.

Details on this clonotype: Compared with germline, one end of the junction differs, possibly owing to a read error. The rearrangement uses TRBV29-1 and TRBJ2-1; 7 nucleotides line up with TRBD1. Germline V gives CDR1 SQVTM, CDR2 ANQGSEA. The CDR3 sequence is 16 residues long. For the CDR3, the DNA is TGCAGCGTTTTAGGACAGCCCGAGGGGGCTTACAATGAGCGGTTCTTC. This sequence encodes CSVLGQPEGAYNERFF.

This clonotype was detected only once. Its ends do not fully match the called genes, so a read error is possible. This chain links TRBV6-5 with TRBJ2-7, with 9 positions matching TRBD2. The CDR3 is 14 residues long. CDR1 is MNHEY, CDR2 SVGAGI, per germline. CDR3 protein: CASSRGAAGGEQNF. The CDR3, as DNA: TGTGCCAGCAGTCGTGGAGCAGCGGGAGGCGAGCAGAACTTC.

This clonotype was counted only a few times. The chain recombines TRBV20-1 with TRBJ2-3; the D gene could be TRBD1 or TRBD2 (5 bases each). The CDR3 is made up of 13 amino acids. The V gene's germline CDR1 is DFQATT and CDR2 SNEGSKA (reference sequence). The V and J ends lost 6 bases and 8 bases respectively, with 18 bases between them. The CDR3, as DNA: TGCAGTGCCCTGGGGCTAGTTAGCGTTACGCAGTATTTT. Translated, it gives CSALGLVSVTQYF.

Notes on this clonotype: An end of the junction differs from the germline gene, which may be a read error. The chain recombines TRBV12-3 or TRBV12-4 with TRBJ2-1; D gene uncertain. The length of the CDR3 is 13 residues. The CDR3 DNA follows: TGTGCCAGGCAATTTGGCGAAGGCAATAAGCAGTTCTTC. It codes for CARQFGEGNKQFF.

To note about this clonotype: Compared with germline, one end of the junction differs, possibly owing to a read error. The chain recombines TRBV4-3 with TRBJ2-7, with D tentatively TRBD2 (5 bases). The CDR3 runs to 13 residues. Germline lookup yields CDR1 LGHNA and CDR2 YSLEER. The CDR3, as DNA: TGCGGCAGCGGCCAAGATCAGCCCTACGAGCAGTACTTC. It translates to CGSGQDQPYEQYF.